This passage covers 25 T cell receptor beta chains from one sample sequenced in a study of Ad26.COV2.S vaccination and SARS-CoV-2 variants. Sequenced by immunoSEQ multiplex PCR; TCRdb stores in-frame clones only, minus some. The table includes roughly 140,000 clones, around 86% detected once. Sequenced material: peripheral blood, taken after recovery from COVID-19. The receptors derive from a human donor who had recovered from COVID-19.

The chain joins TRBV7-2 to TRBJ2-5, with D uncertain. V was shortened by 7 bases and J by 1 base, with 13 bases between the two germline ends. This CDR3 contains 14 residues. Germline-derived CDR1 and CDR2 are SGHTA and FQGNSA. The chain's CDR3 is CASTETPSQETQYF. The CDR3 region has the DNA TGTGCCAGCACTGAAACCCCCTCCCAAGAGACCCAGTACTTC.

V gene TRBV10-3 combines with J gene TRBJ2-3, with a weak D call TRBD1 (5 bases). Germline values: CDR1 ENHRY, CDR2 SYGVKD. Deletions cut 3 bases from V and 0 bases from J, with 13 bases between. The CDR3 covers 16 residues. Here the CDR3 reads CAISERQGYSTDTQYF. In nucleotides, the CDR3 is TGTGCCATCAGTGAAAGGCAGGGATATAGCACAGATACGCAGTATTTT.

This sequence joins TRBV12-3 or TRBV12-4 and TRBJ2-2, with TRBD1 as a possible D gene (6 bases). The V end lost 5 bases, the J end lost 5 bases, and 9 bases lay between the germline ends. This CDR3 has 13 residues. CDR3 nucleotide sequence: TGTGCCAGCAGTCTACAGGGTACCGGGGAGCTGTTTTTT. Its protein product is CASSLQGTGELFF.

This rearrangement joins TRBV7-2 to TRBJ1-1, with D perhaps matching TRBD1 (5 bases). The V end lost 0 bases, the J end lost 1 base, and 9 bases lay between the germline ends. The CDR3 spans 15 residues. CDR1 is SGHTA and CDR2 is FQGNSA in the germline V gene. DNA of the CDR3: TGTGCCAGCAGCTTAGCGCTAGGACAGAACACTGAAGCTTTCTTT. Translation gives CASSLALGQNTEAFF.

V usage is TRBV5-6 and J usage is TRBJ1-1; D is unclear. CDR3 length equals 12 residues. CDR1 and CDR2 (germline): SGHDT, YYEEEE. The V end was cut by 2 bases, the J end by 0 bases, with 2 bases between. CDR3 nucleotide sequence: TGTGCCAGCAGCTTATTGAACACTGAAGCTTTCTTT. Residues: CASSLLNTEAFF. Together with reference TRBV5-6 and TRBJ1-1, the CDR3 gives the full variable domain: DAGVTQSPTHLIKTRGQQVTLRCSPKSGHDTVSWYQQALGQGPQFIFQYYEEEERQRGNFPDRFSGHQFPNYSSELNVNALLLGDSALYLCASSLLNTEAFFGQGTRLTVV.

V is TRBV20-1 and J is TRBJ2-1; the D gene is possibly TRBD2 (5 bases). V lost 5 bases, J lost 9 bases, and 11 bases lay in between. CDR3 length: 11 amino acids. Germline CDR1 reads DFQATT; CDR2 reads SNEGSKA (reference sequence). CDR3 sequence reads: CSAPGKVEQFF. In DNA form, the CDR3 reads TGCAGTGCTCCCGGGAAGGTTGAGCAGTTCTTC.

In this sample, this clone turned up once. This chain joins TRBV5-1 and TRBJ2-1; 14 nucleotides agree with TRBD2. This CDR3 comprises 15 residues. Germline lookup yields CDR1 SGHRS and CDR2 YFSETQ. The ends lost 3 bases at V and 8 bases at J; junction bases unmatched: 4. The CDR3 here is CASSSGTSGGDEQFF. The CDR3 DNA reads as TGCGCCAGCAGCTCAGGGACTAGCGGGGGTGATGAGCAGTTCTTC.

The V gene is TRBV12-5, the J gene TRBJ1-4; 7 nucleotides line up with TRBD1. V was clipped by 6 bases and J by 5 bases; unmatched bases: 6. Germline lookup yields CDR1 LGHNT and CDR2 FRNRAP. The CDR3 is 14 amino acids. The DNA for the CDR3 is TGTGCTAGTGGGCCGGGACAGTTAAATGAAAAACTGTTTTTT. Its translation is CASGPGQLNEKLFF. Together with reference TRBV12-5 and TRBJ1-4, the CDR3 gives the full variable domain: DARVTQTPRHKVTEMGQEVTMRCQPILGHNTVFWYRQTMMQGLELLAYFRNRAPLDDSGMPKDRFSAEMPDATLATLKIQPSEPRDSAVYFCASGPGQLNEKLFFGSGTQLSVL.

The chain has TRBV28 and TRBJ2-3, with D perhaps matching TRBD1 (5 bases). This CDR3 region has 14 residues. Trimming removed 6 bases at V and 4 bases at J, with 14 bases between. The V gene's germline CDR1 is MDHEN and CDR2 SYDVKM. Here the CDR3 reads CASSTPPGSDTQYF. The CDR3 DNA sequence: TGTGCCAGCAGCACTCCTCCAGGGTCAGATACGCAGTATTTT.

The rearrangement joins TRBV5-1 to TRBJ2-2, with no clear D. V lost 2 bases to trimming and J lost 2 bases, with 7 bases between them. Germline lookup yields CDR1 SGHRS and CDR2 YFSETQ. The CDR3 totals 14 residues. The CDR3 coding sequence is TGCGCCAGCAGCTTTGGCTCTAACACCGGGGAGCTGTTTTTT. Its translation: CASSFGSNTGELFF.

CDR3 DNA sequence: TGTGCCTGGAGTGCTAACGCAGGCTATGAGCAGTTCTTC. It encodes CAWSANAGYEQFF. V is TRBV30 and J is TRBJ2-1; no reliable D call. V was shortened by 1 base and J by 8 bases, with 12 bases between the two germline ends. This CDR3 is 13 amino acids long. Germline-derived CDR1 and CDR2 are GTSNPN and SVGIG (reference sequence). Using reference TRBV30 and TRBJ2-1 for the parts outside the CDR3, the full variable domain is SQTIHQWPATLVQPVGSPLSLECTVEGTSNPNLYWYRQAAGRGLQLLFYSVGIGQISSEVPQNLSASRPQDRQFILSSKKLLLSDSGFYLCAWSANAGYEQFFGPGTRLTVL.

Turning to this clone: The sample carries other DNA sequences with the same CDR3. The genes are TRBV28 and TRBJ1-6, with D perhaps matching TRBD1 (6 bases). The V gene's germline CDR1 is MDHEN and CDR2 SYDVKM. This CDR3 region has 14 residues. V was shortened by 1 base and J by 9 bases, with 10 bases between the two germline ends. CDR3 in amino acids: CASSLSGAGSPLHF. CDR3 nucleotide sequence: TGTGCCAGCAGTTTATCAGGGGCGGGTTCACCCCTCCACTTT. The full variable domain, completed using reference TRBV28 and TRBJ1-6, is DVKVTQSSRYLVKRTGEKVFLECVQDMDHENMFWYRQDPGLGLRLIYFSYDVKMKEKGDIPEGYSVSREKKERFSLILESASTNQTSMYLCASSLSGAGSPLHFGNGTRLTVT.

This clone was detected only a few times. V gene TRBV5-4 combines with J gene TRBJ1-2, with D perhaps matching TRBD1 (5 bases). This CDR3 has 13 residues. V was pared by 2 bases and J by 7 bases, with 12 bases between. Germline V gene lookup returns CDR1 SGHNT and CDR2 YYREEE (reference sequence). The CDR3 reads CASSFTRATGYTF. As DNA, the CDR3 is TGTGCCAGCAGCTTCACCAGGGCAACTGGCTACACCTTC.

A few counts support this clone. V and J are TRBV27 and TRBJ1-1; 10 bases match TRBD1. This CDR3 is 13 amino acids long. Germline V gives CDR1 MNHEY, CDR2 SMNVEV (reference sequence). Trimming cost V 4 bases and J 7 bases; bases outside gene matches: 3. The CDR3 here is CASSSGQGGEAFF. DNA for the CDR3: TGTGCCAGCAGTTCAGGACAGGGGGGTGAAGCTTTCTTT.

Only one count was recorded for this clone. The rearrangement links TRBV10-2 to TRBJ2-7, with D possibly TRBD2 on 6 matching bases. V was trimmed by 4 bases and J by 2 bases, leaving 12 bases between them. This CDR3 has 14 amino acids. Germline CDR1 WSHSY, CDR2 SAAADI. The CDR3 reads CASSAPGLPYEQYF. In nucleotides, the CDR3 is TGCGCCAGCAGTGCGCCGGGACTGCCCTACGAGCAGTACTTC.

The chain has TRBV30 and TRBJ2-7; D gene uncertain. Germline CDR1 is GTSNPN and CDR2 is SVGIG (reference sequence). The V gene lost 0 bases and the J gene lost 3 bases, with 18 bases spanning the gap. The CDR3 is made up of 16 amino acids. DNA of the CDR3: TGTGCCTGGAGTGTACTTTTCCAGTCAAGCTACTACGAGCAGTACTTC. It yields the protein CAWSVLFQSSYYEQYF.

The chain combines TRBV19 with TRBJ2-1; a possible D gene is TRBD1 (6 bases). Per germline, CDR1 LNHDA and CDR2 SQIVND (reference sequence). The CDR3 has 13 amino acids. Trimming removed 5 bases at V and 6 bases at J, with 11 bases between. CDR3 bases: TGTGCCAGTAGTCCAGGACAGATCAATGAGCAGTTCTTC. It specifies CASSPGQINEQFF.

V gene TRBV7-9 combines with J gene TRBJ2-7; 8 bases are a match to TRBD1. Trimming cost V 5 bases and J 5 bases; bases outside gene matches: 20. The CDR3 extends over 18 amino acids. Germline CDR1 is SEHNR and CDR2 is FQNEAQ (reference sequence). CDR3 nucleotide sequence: TGTGCCAGCAGCCGTGGGACAGGCAACTGGAACGTTAATAACGAGCAGTACTTC. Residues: CASSRGTGNWNVNNEQYF.

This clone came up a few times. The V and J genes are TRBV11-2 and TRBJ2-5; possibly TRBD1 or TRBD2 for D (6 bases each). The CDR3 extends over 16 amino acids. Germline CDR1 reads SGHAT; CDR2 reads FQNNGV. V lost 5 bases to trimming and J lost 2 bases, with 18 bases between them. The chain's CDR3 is CASSPRGQGPQETQYF. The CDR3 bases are TGTGCCAGCAGCCCCCGGGGGCAGGGACCACAAGAGACCCAGTACTTC. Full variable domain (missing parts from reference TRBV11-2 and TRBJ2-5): EAGVAQSPRYKIIEKRQSVAFWCNPISGHATLYWYQQILGQGPKLLIQFQNNGVVDDSQLPKDRFSAERLKGVDSTLKIQPAKLEDSAVYLCASSPRGQGPQETQYFGPGTRLLVL.

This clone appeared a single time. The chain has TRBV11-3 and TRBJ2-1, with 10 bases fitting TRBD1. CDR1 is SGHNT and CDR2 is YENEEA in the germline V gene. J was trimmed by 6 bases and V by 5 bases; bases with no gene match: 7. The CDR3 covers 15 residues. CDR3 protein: CASSLGTGASNEQFF. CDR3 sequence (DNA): TGTGCCAGCAGCCTAGGGACAGGGGCGAGCAATGAGCAGTTCTTC.

DNA for the CDR3: TGCGCCAGCAGCCAACGGGGCCCTTGGGATTACGAGCAGTACTTC. Its translation: CASSQRGPWDYEQYF. V gene TRBV4-1 combines with J gene TRBJ2-7; either TRBD1 or TRBD2 may fit D (5 bases each). V lost 2 bases, J lost 4 bases, and 15 bases lay in between. CDR3 length: 15 residues. CDR1 MGHRA and CDR2 YSYEKL come from the germline V gene.

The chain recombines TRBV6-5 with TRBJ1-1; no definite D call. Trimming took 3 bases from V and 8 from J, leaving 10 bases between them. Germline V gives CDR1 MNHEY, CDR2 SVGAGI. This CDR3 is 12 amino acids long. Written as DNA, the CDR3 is TGTGCCAGCAGTTATCCCCGGTCAGAAGCTTTCTTT. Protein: CASSYPRSEAFF.

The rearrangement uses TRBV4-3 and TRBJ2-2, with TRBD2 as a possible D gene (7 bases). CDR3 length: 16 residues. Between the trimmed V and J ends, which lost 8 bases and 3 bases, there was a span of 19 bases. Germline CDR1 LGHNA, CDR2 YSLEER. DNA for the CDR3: TGCGCCAGCGCCCGGGGCGGGGGCGAGGACACCGGGGAGCTGTTTTTT. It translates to CASARGGGEDTGELFF.

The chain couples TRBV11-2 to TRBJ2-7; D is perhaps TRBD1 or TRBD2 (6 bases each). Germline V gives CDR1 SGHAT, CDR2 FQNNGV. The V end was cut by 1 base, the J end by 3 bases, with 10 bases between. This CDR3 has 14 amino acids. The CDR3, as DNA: TGTGCCAGCAGCTTAGGGCGGGGACACTACGAGCAGTACTTC. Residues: CASSLGRGHYEQYF.

The CDR3 protein is CASSGGTVNYGYTF. DNA of the CDR3: TGTGCCAGCAGTGGTGGGACTGTAAACTATGGCTACACCTTC. The chain joins TRBV2 to TRBJ1-2; a weak D match, TRBD1 (5 bases). CDR1 is SNHLY, CDR2 FYNNEI, per germline. V was trimmed by 4 bases and J by 2 bases, leaving 11 bases between them. The length of the CDR3 is 14 residues.